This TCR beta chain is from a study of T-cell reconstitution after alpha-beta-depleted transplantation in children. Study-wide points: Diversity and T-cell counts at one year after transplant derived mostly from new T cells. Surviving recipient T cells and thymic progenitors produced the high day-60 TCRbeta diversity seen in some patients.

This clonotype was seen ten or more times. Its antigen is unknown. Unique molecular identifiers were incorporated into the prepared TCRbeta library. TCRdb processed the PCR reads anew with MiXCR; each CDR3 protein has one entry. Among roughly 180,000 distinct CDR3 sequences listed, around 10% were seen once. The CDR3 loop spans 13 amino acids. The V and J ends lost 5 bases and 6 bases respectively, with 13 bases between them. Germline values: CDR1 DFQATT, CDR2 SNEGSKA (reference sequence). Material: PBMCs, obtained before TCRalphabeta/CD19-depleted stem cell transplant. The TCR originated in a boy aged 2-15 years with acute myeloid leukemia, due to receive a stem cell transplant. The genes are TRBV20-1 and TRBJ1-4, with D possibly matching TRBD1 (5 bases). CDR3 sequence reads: CSAAQGGDEKLFF. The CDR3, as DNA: TGCAGTGCTGCCCAGGGAGGTGATGAAAAACTGTTTTTT.